The 22 T cell receptor beta chains below all came from one sample that was sequenced in a study of PD-1 blockade in classical Hodgkin lymphoma. Each patient experienced a relapse that followed autologous stem cell transplantation, and brentuximab vedotin exposure varied. The assay was immunoSEQ multiplex PCR, and TCRdb's table has in-frame clones only and misses some. The sample includes about 11,000 clones, more than 75% of them seen just once. The sequences come from peripheral blood mononuclear cells (PBMCs), collected before the second cycle of nivolumab. These receptors were obtained from a human donor with classical Hodgkin lymphoma.

V usage is TRBV2 and J usage is TRBJ1-5; a weak D match, TRBD1 (5 bases). The ends were cut back, 6 bases at V and 1 base at J, with 10 bases in the middle. Germline loops: CDR1 SNHLY, CDR2 FYNNEI. This CDR3 is 14 amino acids long. The CDR3 loop is CASRRDVSNQPQHF. The CDR3 nucleotides are TGTGCCAGCAGACGGGACGTAAGCAATCAGCCCCAGCATTTT.

This rearrangement joins TRBV18 to TRBJ2-4; perhaps TRBD1 as D (6 bases). CDR1 is KGHSH, CDR2 LQKENI, per germline. The V and J ends lost 0 bases and 0 bases respectively, with 15 bases between them. There are 18 residues in the CDR3. The CDR3 nucleotides read TGTGCCAGCTCACCACCGACAGGCCACCTCTTAGCCAAAAACATTCAGTACTTC. The encoded protein is CASSPPTGHLLAKNIQYF.

V and J are TRBV14 and TRBJ2-7, with TRBD1 identical over 8 bases. Trimming took 3 bases from V and 4 from J; bases not matched to a gene: 8. The CDR3 loop spans 15 amino acids. Germline CDR1 and CDR2: SGHDN and FVKESK. Here the CDR3 DNA reads TGTGCCAGCAGCCAGCTGACAGGGGTTCTATACGAGCAGTACTTC. Residues: CASSQLTGVLYEQYF.

This sequence joins TRBV11-2 and TRBJ2-7; D possibly uses TRBD1 or TRBD2 (5 bases each). There are 16 residues in the CDR3. Deletions cut 5 bases from V and 3 bases from J, with 20 bases between. From germline, CDR1 is SGHAT and CDR2 FQNNGV. CDR3 nucleotides: TGTGCCAGCAGCGGAACTTCCGGGACGGCAAACTACGAGCAGTACTTC. It encodes CASSGTSGTANYEQYF.

The chain has TRBV29-1 and TRBJ2-2, with D perhaps assigned TRBD1 or TRBD2 (5 bases each). The CDR3 length is 17 residues. Germline loops: CDR1 SQVTM, CDR2 ANQGSEA. V was clipped by 6 bases and J by 0 bases, with 20 bases between them. CDR3 bases: TGCAGCGTGGCTGGGACCCGAGGGTTCGCGAACACCGGGGAGCTGTTTTTT. As protein: CSVAGTRGFANTGELFF.

CDR3 nucleotides: TGTGCCAGCAGCCTAGGGGGGCTACGAGTTGAAGCTTTCTTT. Translation gives CASSLGGLRVEAFF. This rearrangement joins TRBV28 to TRBJ1-1; a weak D match, TRBD1 (6 bases). The CDR3 consists of 14 residues. Germline-derived CDR1 and CDR2 are MDHEN and SYDVKM. The V end lost 6 bases, the J end lost 7 bases, and 18 bases lay between the germline ends.

The chain has TRBV7-3 and TRBJ1-1; D is uncertain. V was clipped by 3 bases and J by 1 base, with 6 bases between them. CDR1 is SGHTA, CDR2 FQGTGA, per germline. The CDR3 extends over 13 amino acids. CDR3 in amino acids: CASSFQPNTEAFF. DNA for the CDR3: TGTGCCAGCAGCTTTCAACCGAACACTGAAGCTTTCTTT.

This clone has only one observation. The chain joins TRBV19 to TRBJ2-5; maybe TRBD2 (5 bases). The J call may be mistaken, given a closer DNA end match to TRBJ2-7. This CDR3 comprises 14 residues. Germline V gene lookup returns CDR1 LNHDA and CDR2 SQIVND (reference sequence). The CDR3 reads CASSITTGVYEQYF. CDR3 DNA sequence: TGTGCCAGTAGTATAACAACCGGGGTCTACGAGCAGTACTTC.

The gene calls are TRBV6-5 and TRBJ1-1; no reliable D call. The CDR3 runs 13 residues. Germline V CDR1 and CDR2: MNHEY, SVGAGI. V was pared by 5 bases and J by 1 base, with 8 bases between. The CDR3 protein is CASSKSTNTEAFF. The CDR3 DNA is TGTGCCAGCAGTAAGTCTACGAACACTGAAGCTTTCTTT.

The V call is TRBV5-1, the J call TRBJ1-2; the D is unclear. The length of the CDR3 is 14 residues. Germline CDR1 and CDR2: SGHRS and YFSETQ. V was cut by 3 bases and J by 1 base, with 10 bases left in between. The CDR3 is CASSSDGINYGYTF. CDR3 nucleotides: TGCGCCAGCAGCTCAGACGGTATTAACTATGGCTACACCTTC. Full variable domain (missing parts from reference TRBV5-1 and TRBJ1-2): KAGVTQTPRYLIKTRGQQVTLSCSPISGHRSVSWYQQTPGQGLQFLFEYFSETQRNKGNFPGRFSGRQFSNSRSEMNVSTLELGDSALYLCASSSDGINYGYTFGSGTRLTVV.

The J gene is TRBJ2-1, the V gene TRBV9, with 8 bases that match TRBD2. The CDR3 is made up of 15 amino acids. CDR1 and CDR2 (germline): SGDLS, YYNGEE. The junction had 14 bases not matched to a gene; V was cut back by 7 bases and J by 8 bases. The CDR3 here is CASAPLRTSRDEQFF. In nucleotides, the CDR3 is TGTGCCAGCGCCCCCCTCCGGACTAGCAGAGATGAGCAGTTCTTC. The entire variable domain, with the rest obtained from reference TRBV9 and TRBJ2-1, is as follows: DSGVTQTPKHLITATGQRVTLRCSPRSGDLSVYWYQQSLDQGLQFLIQYYNGEERAKGNILERFSAQQFPDLHSELNLSSLELGDSALYFCASAPLRTSRDEQFFGPGTRLTVL.

The chain uses TRBV19 and TRBJ2-6; 8 bases are a match to TRBD1. Germline trimming cut 6 bases from V and 0 bases from J; bases unmatched to any gene: 7. The CDR3 totals 17 residues. Germline CDR1 is LNHDA and CDR2 is SQIVND (reference sequence). CDR3 nucleotides: TGTGCCAGTAGATTGGACAGGGCTTACTCTGGGGCCAACGTCCTGACTTTC. This codes for CASRLDRAYSGANVLTF.

The count of this clone is one. V gene TRBV6-5 combines with J gene TRBJ2-2; D is perhaps TRBD1 (5 bases). CDR3 length equals 12 residues. CDR1 and CDR2 (germline): MNHEY, SVGAGI. The V gene lost 7 bases and the J gene lost 5 bases, with 8 bases spanning the gap. The CDR3 here is CASTQGTGELFF. The CDR3 DNA sequence: TGTGCCAGCACTCAGGGAACCGGGGAGCTGTTTTTT.

The V and J genes are TRBV18 and TRBJ2-7; 11 bases match TRBD1. This CDR3 has 17 residues. Germline V gene lookup returns CDR1 KGHSH and CDR2 LQKENI. Germline trimming cut 2 bases from V and 2 bases from J; bases unmatched to any gene: 8. The CDR3 region has the DNA TGTGCCAGCTCACCATTGCTCCGGGGACAGGGGGCCTACGAGCAGTACTTC. It is translated as CASSPLLRGQGAYEQYF.

The chain links TRBV6-5 to TRBJ2-2; 11 bases fit TRBD1. CDR3 length: 16 residues. The J segment lost 5 bases and the V segment lost 2 bases, leaving 4 bases of the junction unmatched. From germline, CDR1 is MNHEY and CDR2 SVGAGI. As DNA, the CDR3 is TGTGCCAGCAGTTACGGACAGGGGGCTGGAACCGGGGAGCTGTTTTTT. Amino acid sequence: CASSYGQGAGTGELFF.

The chain has TRBV6-5 and TRBJ2-1; TRBD1 matches at 7 bases. In germline, CDR1 is MNHEY, CDR2 SVGAGI. V shed 6 bases, J shed 6 bases, and the junction held 5 bases outside the gene matches. The CDR3 totals 13 residues. Here the CDR3 reads CASRTGSRNEQFF. The CDR3 DNA is TGTGCCAGCAGGACAGGGAGTCGCAATGAGCAGTTCTTC.

In this sample, this clone turned up a few times. The genes are TRBV11-2 and TRBJ2-7; the D gene is possibly TRBD2 (5 bases). Trimming shortened V by 4 bases and J by 2 bases, and 18 bases separated the two germline ends. In germline, CDR1 is SGHAT, CDR2 FQNNGV. The CDR3 consists of 16 residues. The CDR3 loop reads CASSSNLGVGTYEQYF. The CDR3 DNA follows: TGTGCCAGCAGCTCCAACCTCGGGGTTGGAACCTACGAGCAGTACTTC.

J is TRBJ2-2 and V is TRBV7-3; tentative D call: TRBD1 (5 bases). The CDR3 consists of 16 residues. V shed 2 bases and J shed 1 base, with 11 bases lying between them. The V gene's germline CDR1 is SGHTA and CDR2 FQGTGA. CDR3 bases: TGTGCCAGCAGCTTATATCCAGGGAAGAACACCGGGGAGCTGTTTTTT. This encodes CASSLYPGKNTGELFF.

The chain recombines TRBV15 with TRBJ1-2, with D tentatively TRBD1 (6 bases). V was pared by 9 bases and J by 6 bases, with 23 bases between. There are 15 residues in the CDR3. Germline values: CDR1 LNHNV, CDR2 YYDKDF (reference sequence). Here the CDR3 reads CATLPDRGLGNGYTF. In DNA form, the CDR3 reads TGTGCCACTTTACCCGACCGGGGGCTCGGGAATGGCTACACCTTC.

This clone was recorded a few times. The CDR3, as DNA: TGTGCCAGCAGTTATAGTTACGAGCAGTACTTC. Its protein product is CASSYSYEQYF. V usage is TRBV2 and J usage is TRBJ2-7, with D uncertain. This CDR3 is 11 amino acids long. Trimming took off 5 bases at V and 4 bases at J, with 6 bases between the two ends. The V gene's germline CDR1 is SNHLY and CDR2 FYNNEI.

The genes are TRBV27 and TRBJ2-1; 10 positions agree with TRBD1. The J segment lost 11 bases and the V segment lost 7 bases, leaving 17 bases of the junction unmatched. CDR1 MNHEY and CDR2 SMNVEV come from the germline V gene (reference sequence). The CDR3 has 16 residues. CDR3 DNA: TGTGCCAGCACCTCTCTTCCGGGACAGGGGACAATGAAGCAGTTCTTC. Protein sequence: CASTSLPGQGTMKQFF.

V and J are TRBV7-3 and TRBJ2-1; no firm D call. V lost 5 bases and J lost 4, with 9 bases in between. Germline V CDR1 and CDR2: SGHTA, FQGTGA. The CDR3 loop spans 13 amino acids. CDR3 nucleotides: TGTGCCAGCAGCACCAATCGGTACAATGAGCAGTTCTTC. Translating gives CASSTNRYNEQFF.